Included here is one TCR beta chain sequence, with context. Its matching antigen is unknown. CDR3-region Arm-PCR and iRepertoire HTBI primers produced the TCR beta libraries. One entry per CDR3 protein, called by TCRdb with MiXCR from the multiplex PCR reads. The top ten clones hold about 12% of a sample with approximately 490,000 distinct CDR3 sequences, 16% of them seen once. The record originates from a study of regulatory T cells in long-lasting Graves disease. Study overall: Recently diagnosed Graves' patients had received antithyroid drugs for under 3 months. General study findings and limits: Peripheral blood, not thyroid tissue, was the sole material studied.

As for time point: newly diagnosed GD, antithyroid drugs for less than 3 months. The TCR library was made from RNA extracted from PBMCs. This sample also belongs to another study, concerning T cells in Graves' hyperthyroidism and ophthalmopathy. That report adds: If no ophthalmopathy progression occurred within 18 months, Graves' hyperthyroidism was stable.

This clonotype originated in a man aged 40-50 years with Graves disease. This specimen was peripheral blood mononuclear cells (PBMCs), taken at new diagnosis, from a patient treated with antithyroid drugs.

The CDR3 DNA follows: TGTGCCAGCAGCTTGGGGGGGGCGATGATCACTGAAGCTTTCTTT. Its translation is CASSLGGAMITEAFF. The chain has TRBV7-2 and TRBJ1-1; possible D gene TRBD1, 6 bases. This CDR3 region has 15 residues. Germline CDR1 SGHTA, CDR2 FQGNSA. With 3 bases removed from V and 4 bases from J, the gap between germline ends came to 15 bases.